These 27 T cell receptor beta chains came from one sample sequenced in a study of cytomegalovirus exposure and HLA in healthy donors. PCR amplification relied on 60 Vbeta primers (plus 13 Jbeta primers). The assay was immunoSEQ multiplex PCR, and TCRdb's table has in-frame clones only and misses some. Its listing shows 80,000 to 100,000 clones. Sequencing input: PBMCs. These receptors came from a man aged 45-60 years in good health and CMV-seropositive.

Here the CDR3 reads CASSPGVVNTEAFF. DNA of the CDR3: TGCGCCAGCAGCCCCGGGGTGGTGAACACTGAAGCTTTCTTT. This sequence joins TRBV4-3 and TRBJ1-1; no definite D call. Trimming pared 4 bases from V and 0 bases from J, leaving 9 bases between. The CDR3 loop spans 14 amino acids. Germline values: CDR1 LGHNA, CDR2 YSLEER.

The genes are TRBV30 and TRBJ2-2; D is uncertain. Germline V lookup: CDR1 GTSNPN, CDR2 SVGIG (reference sequence). The CDR3 is 11 amino acids. V gave up 5 bases and J gave up 4 bases, with 5 bases separating them. CDR3 protein: CAWSGTGELFF. The DNA of the CDR3 is TGTGCCTGGTCCGGCACCGGGGAGCTGTTTTTT.

The chain recombines TRBV29-1 with TRBJ1-1, with a weak D call TRBD1 (5 bases). CDR1 and CDR2 from the germline V gene are SQVTM and ANQGSEA. There are 14 residues in the CDR3. V was trimmed by 5 bases and J by 4 bases, leaving 17 bases between them. This CDR3 is CSVKIRDPGTEAFF. Here the CDR3 DNA reads TGCAGCGTTAAGATCAGGGATCCGGGCACTGAAGCTTTCTTT.

This rearrangement joins TRBV6-1 to TRBJ1-1, with no clear D. The germline V and J ends were trimmed by 8 bases and 13 bases, with 11 bases remaining between them. The CDR3 runs to 9 residues. Germline loops: CDR1 MNHNS, CDR2 SASEGT. CDR3 loop: CASGGSGFF. The CDR3 DNA is TGTGCCAGCGGAGGCTCCGGTTTCTTT.

The chain employs TRBV7-9 and TRBJ2-7, with D perhaps TRBD2 (6 bases). This CDR3 region has 14 residues. V lost 1 base and J lost 5, with 12 bases in between. CDR1 is SEHNR and CDR2 is FQNEAQ in the germline V gene (reference sequence). In nucleotides, the CDR3 is TGTGCCAGCAGCTTAGTAGCGGAGATCCACGAGCAGTACTTC. This translates into CASSLVAEIHEQYF.

This chain connects TRBV5-1 to TRBJ2-1; 12 bases map to TRBD2. With V trimmed by 3 bases and J by 7 bases, 5 bases remained unmatched. CDR3 length: 15 amino acids. The germline gives CDR1 SGHRS, CDR2 YFSETQ. CDR3 DNA sequence: TGCGCCAGCAGCTCCGGGACTAGCGGGTTTAATGAGCAGTTCTTC. Translation gives CASSSGTSGFNEQFF.

This chain connects TRBV6-6 to TRBJ2-5; D unclear. The tail of the sequence fits TRBJ2-7 better, so the J call may be wrong. Looked up from germline, CDR1 is MNHNY and CDR2 is SVGAGI (reference sequence). CDR3 length: 13 residues. The CDR3 DNA follows: TGTGCCAGCAGTTCCGACTCTCCCTACGAGCAGTACTTC. Amino acids: CASSSDSPYEQYF.

The V gene is TRBV7-2, the J gene TRBJ2-5; 8 positions match TRBD1. The junction had 7 bases not matched to a gene; V was cut back by 5 bases and J by 5 bases. The CDR3 covers 14 residues. CDR1 is SGHTA and CDR2 is FQGNSA in the germline V gene. The CDR3 protein is CASSRQGSKETQYF. CDR3 DNA sequence: TGTGCCAGCAGCCGACAGGGGTCTAAGGAGACCCAGTACTTC.

In the case of this clone: Within the sample, other DNA sequences also encode this same CDR3. The chain joins TRBV7-2 to TRBJ1-3; D remains ambiguous. V was shortened by 1 base and J by 0 bases, with 7 bases between the two germline ends. Germline loops: CDR1 SGHTA, CDR2 FQGNSA. This CDR3 comprises 15 residues. The CDR3, as DNA: TGTGCCAGCAGCTTAGATACGGGCTCTGGAAACACCATATATTTT. Its protein is CASSLDTGSGNTIYF.

CDR3 in amino acids: CAWTRRGNTEAFF. CDR3 DNA sequence: TGTGCCTGGACCCGGAGGGGGAACACTGAAGCTTTCTTT. The rearrangement joins TRBV30 to TRBJ1-1; D perhaps matches TRBD1 (5 bases). Germline CDR1 reads GTSNPN; CDR2 reads SVGIG (reference sequence). Trimming took off 4 bases at V and 1 base at J, with 10 bases between the two ends. This CDR3 is built from 13 residues.

The rearrangement uses TRBV30 and TRBJ2-5, with D possibly TRBD2 on 6 matching bases. The CDR3 runs 11 residues. Germline CDR1 GTSNPN, CDR2 SVGIG (reference sequence). With 8 bases removed from V and 2 bases from J, the gap between germline ends came to 9 bases. The CDR3 DNA is TGTGCCGTAGCGGTTCAAGAGACCCAGTACTTC. Its protein is CAVAVQETQYF.

The chain links TRBV4-2 to TRBJ2-3; the D gene is possibly TRBD1 (5 bases). With 1 base removed from V and 8 bases from J, the gap between germline ends came to 7 bases. The CDR3 has 12 residues. Germline lookup yields CDR1 LGHNA and CDR2 YNFKEQ. CDR3: CASSQGQGTQYF. Here the CDR3 DNA reads TGTGCCAGCAGCCAAGGTCAGGGTACGCAGTATTTT.

This rearrangement joins TRBV5-1 to TRBJ2-2, with 9 bases lining up with TRBD2. The V segment lost 4 bases and the J segment 4 bases; nucleotides outside the gene matches: 5. The V gene's germline CDR1 is SGHRS and CDR2 YFSETQ. The CDR3 runs to 15 residues. The DNA of the CDR3 is TGCGCCAGCAGCCCTAGCGGGATCGGCACCGGGGAGCTGTTTTTT. It is translated as CASSPSGIGTGELFF.

The V and J genes are TRBV4-3 and TRBJ2-5, with D uncertain. CDR1 LGHNA and CDR2 YSLEER come from the germline V gene. V was cut by 0 bases and J by 4 bases, with 12 bases left in between. This CDR3 contains 15 residues. The CDR3 nucleotides read TGCGCCAGCAGCCAAGATCACTTCGCGGCAGAGACCCAGTACTTC. It is translated as CASSQDHFAAETQYF.

This chain connects TRBV7-9 to TRBJ2-1; D uncertain. This CDR3 has 13 amino acids. Looked up from germline, CDR1 is SEHNR and CDR2 is FQNEAQ (reference sequence). The V and J ends lost 10 bases and 0 bases respectively, with 10 bases between them. CDR3 sequence: CANSRSSYNEQFF. CDR3 sequence (DNA): TGTGCCAACTCTAGGAGCTCCTACAATGAGCAGTTCTTC.

CDR3 in amino acids: CASRIRDSDNYGYTF. CDR3 in DNA: TGTGCCAGCAGGATCCGGGACAGCGATAACTATGGCTACACCTTC. The chain couples TRBV6-5 to TRBJ1-2, with 7 bases identical to TRBD1. The germline CDR1 and CDR2 sequences are MNHEY and SVGAGI. Losses at the gene ends were 6 bases for V and 1 base for J; bases not matched to a gene: 8. This CDR3 has 15 amino acids.

V is TRBV7-9 and J is TRBJ2-1; 12 bases line up with TRBD2. The CDR3 is made up of 14 amino acids. Trimming removed 5 bases from V and 9 bases from J; junction bases left unmatched: 5. The V gene's germline CDR1 is SEHNR and CDR2 FQNEAQ (reference sequence). CDR3 sequence reads: CASSPSGRAIEQFF. The CDR3 DNA sequence: TGTGCCAGCAGCCCTAGCGGGAGGGCTATTGAGCAGTTCTTC.

V and J are TRBV18 and TRBJ2-1; D is unclear. CDR1 and CDR2 (germline): KGHSH, LQKENI. V was clipped by 3 bases and J by 4 bases, with 10 bases between them. The CDR3 covers 14 residues. The CDR3 spells CASSPGQNYNEQFF. DNA for the CDR3: TGTGCCAGCTCACCTGGGCAGAATTACAATGAGCAGTTCTTC.

V usage is TRBV15 and J usage is TRBJ2-1, with TRBD2 as a possible D gene (5 bases). The germline V gene encodes CDR1 LNHNV and CDR2 YYDKDF (reference sequence). The CDR3 covers 11 residues. The V and J ends lost 8 bases and 6 bases respectively, with 8 bases between them. In DNA form, the CDR3 reads TGTGCCACCGGGCTAGCCAATGAGCAGTTCTTC. As protein: CATGLANEQFF.

V usage is TRBV11-1 and J usage is TRBJ2-7; 7 positions agree with TRBD2. Germline CDR1 SGHAT, CDR2 FQDESV (reference sequence). Losses at the gene ends were 1 base for V and 4 bases for J; bases not matched to a gene: 4. The CDR3 extends over 14 amino acids. The CDR3 sequence is CASSLVGRSYEQYF. The CDR3 DNA sequence: TGTGCCAGCAGCTTAGTCGGGAGGTCTTACGAGCAGTACTTC.

The V gene is TRBV4-3, the J gene TRBJ2-2, with 11 bases fitting TRBD2. The germline V gene has CDR1 LGHNA and CDR2 YSLEER. V lost 2 bases to trimming and J lost 7 bases; unmatched junction nucleotides: 9. The CDR3 loop spans 17 amino acids. Here the CDR3 reads CASSQRGLADTYGELFF. CDR3 sequence (DNA): TGCGCCAGCAGCCAAAGGGGACTAGCGGATACTTACGGGGAGCTGTTTTTT.

The CDR3: CASMGLAGSSEQFF. The CDR3 nucleotides are TGCGCCAGCATGGGGCTAGCGGGAAGTAGTGAGCAGTTCTTC. This rearrangement joins TRBV5-1 to TRBJ2-1, with 9 bases matching TRBD2. Trimming took 6 bases from V and 9 from J; bases not matched to a gene: 10. Germline loops: CDR1 SGHRS, CDR2 YFSETQ. This CDR3 region has 14 residues. Complete variable domain (other parts from reference TRBV5-1 and TRBJ2-1): KAGVTQTPRYLIKTRGQQVTLSCSPISGHRSVSWYQQTPGQGLQFLFEYFSETQRNKGNFPGRFSGRQFSNSRSEMNVSTLELGDSALYLCASMGLAGSSEQFFGPGTRLTVL.

The chain recombines TRBV11-3 with TRBJ2-1; 8 positions match TRBD2. Germline loops: CDR1 SGHNT, CDR2 YENEEA. The J segment lost 4 bases and the V segment lost 0 bases, leaving 8 bases of the junction unmatched. CDR3 length: 17 amino acids. The DNA for the CDR3 is TGTGCCAGCAGCTTAGATGGCGGTAGCGGGACATACAATGAGCAGTTCTTC. This translates into CASSLDGGSGTYNEQFF.

CDR3 sequence: CASSPRELGDEQFF. CDR3 bases: TGTGCCAGCAGCCCTCGGGAGCTTGGTGATGAGCAGTTCTTC. V gene TRBV7-9 combines with J gene TRBJ2-1, with TRBD2 as a possible D gene (6 bases). CDR3 length: 14 amino acids. Germline CDR1 SEHNR, CDR2 FQNEAQ (reference sequence). Between the trimmed V and J ends, which lost 5 bases and 8 bases, there was a span of 16 bases.

The chain employs TRBV5-4 and TRBJ2-5; TRBD1 aligns across 10 bases. Trimming cost V 2 bases and J 10 bases; bases outside gene matches: 17. CDR3 length: 17 residues. The germline CDR1 and CDR2 sequences are SGHNT and YYREEE (reference sequence). This CDR3 is CASSLNGGGQGQKNQYF. DNA of the CDR3: TGTGCCAGCAGCTTAAACGGTGGGGGACAGGGGCAAAAGAACCAGTACTTC.

This sequence joins TRBV6-1 and TRBJ2-3, with D perhaps TRBD2 (5 bases). CDR1 is MNHNS, CDR2 SASEGT, per germline. Trimming cost V 7 bases and J 1 base, with 6 bases left between them. The CDR3 totals 12 residues. CDR3 sequence: CASTGGTDTQYF. The CDR3 bases are TGTGCCAGCACCGGGGGCACAGATACGCAGTATTTT.

V usage is TRBV18 and J usage is TRBJ2-5, with 7 bases fitting TRBD1. The last part of the DNA fits TRBJ2-7 better; the J call may be wrong. This CDR3 has 16 amino acids. Germline CDR1 is KGHSH and CDR2 is LQKENI. The DNA of the CDR3 is TGTGCCAGCTCACCAAGGGGGACAGCGACCTCCTACGAGCAGTACTTC. It specifies CASSPRGTATSYEQYF.